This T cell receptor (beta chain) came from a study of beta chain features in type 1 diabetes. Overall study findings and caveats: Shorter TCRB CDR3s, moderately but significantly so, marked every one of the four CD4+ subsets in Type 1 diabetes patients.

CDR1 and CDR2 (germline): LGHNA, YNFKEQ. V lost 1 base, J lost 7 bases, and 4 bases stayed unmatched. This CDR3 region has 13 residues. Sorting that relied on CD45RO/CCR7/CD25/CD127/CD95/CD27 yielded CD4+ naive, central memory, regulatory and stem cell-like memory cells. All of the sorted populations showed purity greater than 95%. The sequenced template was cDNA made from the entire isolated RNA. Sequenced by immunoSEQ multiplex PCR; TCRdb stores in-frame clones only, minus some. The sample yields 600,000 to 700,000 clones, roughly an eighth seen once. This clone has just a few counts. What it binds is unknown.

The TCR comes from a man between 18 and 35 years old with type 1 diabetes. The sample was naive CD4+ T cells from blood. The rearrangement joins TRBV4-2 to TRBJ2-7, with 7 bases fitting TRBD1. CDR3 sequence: CASSQATGREQYF. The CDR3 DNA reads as TGTGCCAGCAGCCAAGCGACAGGGCGAGAGCAGTACTTC.